Below, one T cell receptor beta chain is given with its context. Which antigen it targets is not known. Base qualities are missing; no much larger clone stands one base away. The sample belongs to a study of cytomegalovirus exposure and HLA in healthy donors listed by TCRdb under 2017. The study in broad terms: According to an earlier analysis of around 600 of the donors, some 170 million T cells yielded some 120 million unique TCR beta sequences and 276 Gb of sequence data. In the later analysis, no new phenotypic data were used to find candidate immune exposures; instead, reliance was placed on TCR beta sequences and their occurrence across donors. A separate validation cohort of roughly 120 different subjects was used in addition to the roughly 700-subject first cohort. An early release that covered fewer than 750 HLA-typed donors contained approximately 300 gigabases of sequencing data and 70 million to 100 million unique TCR sequences. The number of donors typed differed by locus, with roughly 629-640 for A, B, C, DRB1 and DQB1, over 500 for DQA1, over 600 for DPA1, and some 440 for DPB1. In a later analysis, previously published TCR beta repertoires from 550 to 700 donors were re-analyzed and high-resolution HLA genotyping was added so that TCR occurrence patterns could be studied. Five DR-DQ haplotypes were treated as single units for association and clustering because of strong linkage in the cohort. The aim of the study was to test whether cataloging public T cell receptors could identify signatures of past pathogen exposure. Donor age, sex, ethnicity and CMV serostatus were compiled together with the repertoire data. Genome-wide SNP genotypes for about 60% of the 666 donors were used in a later genetic analysis, which treated that subset as a discovery cohort. The study used immunosequencing to profile the T cell repertoires of about 670 subjects and linked those repertoires to cytomegalovirus serostatus. To predict cytomegalovirus infection status, the study brought together high-throughput TCR immunosequencing, statistical association of individual TCRs with disease status, and machine learning. Among about 360 genotyped donors of the cohort, an average of about 240,000 unique TCR beta nucleotide sequences were sequenced per donor, roughly a sixth of them non-productive. To decide whether each TCR beta V gene segment behaved as functional or pseudogenic, an earlier analysis of some 580 of the donors relied on high-throughput TCR beta sequencing. HLA typing included class I and class II loci at four-digit resolution. All discovery cohort repertoires had been generated using a single sequencing platform. The genetic ancestry cluster associated with self-reported Caucasian donors included over 65% of the roughly 360 genotyped donors.

Library method: the immunoSEQ multiplex PCR assay. The multiplex PCR relied on a mix of 60 forward primers for TCR Vbeta segments and 13 reverse primers for TCR Jbeta segments. The CDR3 region of rearranged TCR beta genes was amplified from genomic DNA with a multiplex PCR assay. The amplified TCR beta libraries were sequenced on the Illumina HiSeq System as 87-base-pair reads. Processing in the source paper ran as follows. Across the 500 to 750 repertoires, a later analysis counted some 80 million unique TCR beta chains, approximately 12 million of which were shared by at least two donors. Raw reads were error-corrected and collapsed into unique sequences by a nearest-neighbor algorithm in which closely related sequences were merged to remove PCR and sequencing errors. To assign V, D and J gene segments, CDR3 sequences were aligned to IMGT reference sequences. For a sequence to be retained, a match of at least six nucleotides was required to both a V gene segment and a J gene segment. Rearrangements were classified as productive when the CDR3 lacked stop codons and remained in frame with V and J, and all other rearrangements were classified as non-productive. CDR3 was defined according to IMGT convention as the region running from the second conserved V-encoded cysteine to the conserved J-encoded phenylalanine. The earlier analysis of some 550 of the donors excluded any sequence lacking an unambiguous match to a single V gene segment. In an earlier analysis of 450 to 700 of the donors, V segments were called functional above 56.7% productive rearrangements and were called segregating when the between-donor standard deviation exceeded 5%. To diagnose cytomegalovirus status from the catalog of TCR beta chain sequences, a statistical classification framework was built. In a later analysis, TCR nucleotide sequences were compared against IMGT/GENE-DB human TR gene sequences so that V and J genes could be assigned. Using the TCRdist pipeline, a later analysis assigned CDR3 sequences along with most-parsimonious VDJ recombination scenarios. A later analysis defined each TCR beta chain by its CDR3 amino acid sequence plus V-gene family, and excluded reads lacking a unique V-gene family. In a later analysis, 500 to 650 highly shared, low-generation-probability nucleotide sequences were removed to address suspected cross-contamination and a sequencing artifact. In a later analysis, a clonal expansion index was calculated for each public chain from normalized within-repertoire ranks of inferred template counts. In a later analysis, generation probabilities were computed using a VDJ recombination model fitted to out-of-frame rearrangements, and the results were checked against IGoR. A later analysis scored TCR-TCR, TCR-HLA and TCR-CMV co-occurrence with hypergeometric tests, applying a repertoire-size bias correction to TCR pairs. To estimate false discovery rates, a later analysis permuted the HLA or CMV assignments 20 times. In a later analysis, co-occurring TCRs were grouped using DBSCAN, with TCRdist sequence similarity added in when clustering inside HLA-allele-positive subsets. For co-occurrence clustering, repertoires with fewer than 30,000 or more than 120,000 public chains were excluded, along with about five repertoires with anomalous nucleotide sharing. Imported from immuneACCESS, the table was reduced by TCRdb to in-frame sequences with V and J called. These copies leave out some clones; in studies compared against another copy, an unresolved V gene accounts for under half, and the cause of the remainder is not known. V and J calls and clone size are given by that table; D and trimming were obtained from the DNA. The sample data list 100,000 to 150,000 clones, and about 74% of these were observed just once. The ten largest make up roughly 3.1% of the sample.

Trimming leaves V shorter by 3 bases and J shorter by 1 base, with the junction holding 3 bases beyond the gene matches. The germline V gene encodes CDR1 KGHSH and CDR2 LQKENI. The CDR3, from cysteine to phenylalanine, totals 14 residues. The only DNA kept is the CDR3, 42 bases in frame from the first base. The cohort consisted of 600 to 750 healthy bone marrow donors. All cohort members were sampled while nominally healthy, although unrecorded immune exposures were likely present. The donor tested CMV seronegative and was one of the 352 seronegative cohort members. A peripheral blood sample was provided by each donor, and peripheral blood mononuclear cells were used for TCR beta sequencing. The Qiagen DNeasy Blood Extraction Kit was used to extract genomic DNA from the blood cell samples. Results the study describes overall, beyond this receptor: Because some donors lacked HLA typing at each locus, the association tests relied only on the typed subset. Only TCR beta chains were sequenced in this cohort, and the absence of alpha or paired-chain data limited detectable features. Cytomegalovirus status was reported to be diagnosed by the classifier with high specificity and sensitivity in both the original and validation cohorts. Compared with equally common non-associated chains, HLA-associated TCR beta chains in a later analysis were more clonally expanded and had lower generation probabilities. Broadly in line with IMGT annotations, most TCR beta V segments showed up in productive rearrangements about 87% or about 30% of the time in an earlier analysis of around 550 of the donors. According to a later analysis, most CMV-associated TCR beta chains appeared to be HLA-restricted, and the HLA associations seemed to be driven largely by CMV exposure. A further reported finding was that TCR beta sequences accurately predicted the HLA-A and HLA-B alleles for most subjects in the first cohort. A cluster of highly shared sequence variants was judged likely to be a technical artifact of the sequencing pipeline. Correlated functional status among segregating V segments might reflect linkage disequilibrium, but an unknown experimental factor could not be ruled out. According to a later analysis, TCR association rates differed among HLA loci, with DRB1 alleles showing the most associated TCRs and HLA-C alleles showing the fewest. In a later genetic analysis, fewer N-insertions in productive TCRs were reported among donors in an Asian-associated ancestry cluster than the approximately 670-donor mean. When HLA alleles, especially DR and DQ, strongly co-occurred, attributing TCR associations to individual alleles was difficult. CMV serostatus was the only immune exposure information available for the cohort. Three of the identified cytomegalovirus-associated TCR beta chains were confirmed in vitro to be specific for cytomegalovirus antigens. The authors suggested that the approach could potentially be extended to other disease states and immunological phenotypes. Specific HLA alleles were associated with some 15,000 TCR beta sequences at a false discovery rate of 0.05 in a later analysis. Across donors, most TCR sequences were observed very rarely, whereas some public TCRs were present in many individuals. In a later genetic analysis, a missense DCLRE1C variant was associated with V-gene and J-gene trimming of TCR beta chains, and the association was replicated in an independent cohort. A total of about 150 TCR beta chains were listed by the study as associated with cytomegalovirus. In a later analysis, several top co-occurrence clusters were reported to appear linked to parvovirus B19, influenza, CMV and Epstein-Barr virus. The presence/absence analyses assumed that sequencing depth was roughly uniform across donors, and that assumption may not be true. Over 15 rarely observed V segments, including chromosome 9 orphons, were excluded from the earlier analysis of approximately 500 of the donors because counts were too low. Some IMGT-functional V segments, including TRBV6-2 and TRBV6-3, could not be told apart with the 87-base-pair reads, so those segments were excluded.

The specimen sequenced was PBMCs. This clonotype was sampled from a man under 40 in good health and CMV-seronegative. Here the chain combines TRBV18 and TRBJ2-7; 7 bases in the middle match TRBD2. The CDR3 is CASSPASGSYEQYF. The DNA is TGTGCCAGCTCACCGGCTAGCGGATCCTACGAGCAGTACTTC.